This entry concerns a single T cell receptor (beta chain). Its antigen is not identified. This entry is derived from a study of cytomegalovirus exposure and HLA in healthy donors. Study results and limitations: It emerged from a later analysis that several of the most significant clusters appeared to be linked to common viral pathogens. Productive status was seen about 87% or about 30% of the time for most TCR beta V segments in an earlier analysis.

Researchers ran the PCR with 60 Vbeta and 13 Jbeta primers. Sequencing was performed with immunoSEQ multiplex PCR; in TCRdb, only in-frame clones are kept and a portion is missing. The table has roughly 140,000 clones, about 80% seen once. Germline-derived CDR1 and CDR2 are SGHAT and FQNNGV. V was clipped by 5 bases and J by 4 bases; unmatched bases: 12. CDR3 size: 17 residues. The chain combines TRBV11-2 with TRBJ2-1; 9 bases agree with TRBD2. This clonotype was obtained from a female donor in good health and CMV-seronegative. The sequenced sample consisted of PBMCs. The CDR3 nucleotides are TGTGCCAGCAGCCATGGAAATAGCGGGGGCCTTTACAATGAGCAGTTCTTC. It specifies CASSHGNSGGLYNEQFF.